One TCR beta chain is described in this entry. The antigen is not known. The sample belongs to a study of T cell repertoires in aging, cancer and after chemotherapy. Background on the study: Patients with chronic lymphocytic leukemia were sampled before and after fludarabine- or bendamustine-based chemotherapy. About 9 million TCR reads made up the full dataset. Study-wide results and caveats: Median generation probability rose over the chemotherapy interval in each cancer cohort, suggesting rebound thymic output.

A mixed TRB-A/B primer pool amplified rearranged TRB by multiplex touch-down PCR. MiXCR, applied by TCRdb to the multiplex PCR reads, yields one record per CDR3 protein. Among thousands of distinct CDR3 sequences listed, about 30% were seen once. The V gene lost 2 bases and the J gene lost 0 bases, with 9 bases spanning the gap. This CDR3 region has 15 residues. Per the germline V gene, CDR1 is KGHSH and CDR2 is LQKENI. Peripheral blood genomic DNA, not sorted cells or RNA, was the template. The source of this sequence is a human donor with a blood cancer. The source material was blood. V gene TRBV18 combines with J gene TRBJ2-3, with D maybe TRBD2 (5 bases). The CDR3 sequence: CASSPKEESTDTQYF. For the CDR3, the DNA is TGTGCCAGCTCACCAAAGGAGGAGAGCACAGATACGCAGTATTTT.